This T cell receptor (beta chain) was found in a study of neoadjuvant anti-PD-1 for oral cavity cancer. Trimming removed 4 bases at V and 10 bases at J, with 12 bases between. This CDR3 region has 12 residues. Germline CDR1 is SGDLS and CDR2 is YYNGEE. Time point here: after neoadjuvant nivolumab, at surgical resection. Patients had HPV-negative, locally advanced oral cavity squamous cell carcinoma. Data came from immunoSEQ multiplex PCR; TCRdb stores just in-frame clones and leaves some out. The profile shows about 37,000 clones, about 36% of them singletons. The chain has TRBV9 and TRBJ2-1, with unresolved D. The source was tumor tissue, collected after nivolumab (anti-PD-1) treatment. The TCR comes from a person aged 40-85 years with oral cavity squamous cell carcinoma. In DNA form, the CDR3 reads TGTGCCAGCAGCCCGGGCATTGGAGAGCAGTTCTTC. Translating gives CASSPGIGEQFF.